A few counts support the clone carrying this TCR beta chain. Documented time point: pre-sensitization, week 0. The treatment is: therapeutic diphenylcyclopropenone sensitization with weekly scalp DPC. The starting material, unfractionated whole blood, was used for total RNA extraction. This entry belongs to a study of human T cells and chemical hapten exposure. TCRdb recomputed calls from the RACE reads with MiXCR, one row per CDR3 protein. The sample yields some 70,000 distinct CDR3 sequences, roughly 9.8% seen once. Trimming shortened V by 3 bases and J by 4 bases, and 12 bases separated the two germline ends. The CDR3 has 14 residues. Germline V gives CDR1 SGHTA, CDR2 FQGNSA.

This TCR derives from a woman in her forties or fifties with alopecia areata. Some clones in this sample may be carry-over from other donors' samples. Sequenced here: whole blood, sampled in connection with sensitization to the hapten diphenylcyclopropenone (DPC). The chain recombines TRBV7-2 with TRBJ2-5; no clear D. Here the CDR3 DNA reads TGTGCCAGCAGCTTCCATTCGGTTGGAGAGACCCAGTACTTC. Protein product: CASSFHSVGETQYF.